This TCR beta chain appears in the sequencing data of a study of blood T cell repertoires in COVID-19. TCRdb's table, derived via immunoSEQ multiplex PCR, lists solely in-frame clones and lacks some. The repertoire holds approximately 230,000 clones, with 85% to 90% as singletons. Individuals aged about 18 to 100 years were recruited from some 26 US areas. Cohorts were assigned according to the clinical history that participants reported. Trimming stripped 1 base from V and 2 bases from J, with 10 bases between. The CDR3 has 15 amino acids. Germline assignment: CDR1 SGHTS and CDR2 YDEGEE. The sequencing input was PBMCs or T cells enriched from blood (not recorded which). The V and J genes are TRBV5-8 and TRBJ2-1; D is perhaps TRBD1 (5 bases). The sequence was obtained from a young man who had recovered from COVID-19. The CDR3: CASSLRGDPYNEQFF. The CDR3 DNA follows: TGTGCCAGCAGCTTGAGGGGCGATCCCTACAATGAGCAGTTCTTC.